The next 13 T cell receptor beta chains were all read from a single sample in a study of T cell responses to AZD1222 COVID-19 vaccine. The method was immunoSEQ multiplex PCR; TCRdb's version includes in-frame clones alone and lacks a portion of them. The sample has about 130,000 clones, over 90% seen once. This specimen consisted of peripheral blood, obtained on day 0 of AZD1222 vaccination. These receptors were taken from an adult in good health.

This CDR3 reads CASSSGGSAEYEQYF. CDR3 nucleotide sequence: TGTGCCAGCAGCTCCGGGGGAAGCGCAGAATACGAGCAGTACTTC. The chain couples TRBV9 to TRBJ2-7; D may be TRBD2 (6 bases). CDR3 length: 15 amino acids. V shed 4 bases and J shed 4 bases, with 18 bases lying between them. Germline CDR1 is SGDLS and CDR2 is YYNGEE.

The V gene is TRBV19, the J gene TRBJ1-1; 8 nucleotides match TRBD1. This CDR3 spans 13 amino acids. Germline CDR1 and CDR2: LNHDA and SQIVND (reference sequence). After removal of 5 bases from V and 2 bases from J, the junction contained 1 base not matched to a gene. CDR3 loop: CASSDRGNTEAFF. The CDR3 DNA is TGTGCCAGTAGTGACAGGGGAAACACTGAAGCTTTCTTT.

The chain has TRBV11-2 and TRBJ2-7; 9 bases are a match to TRBD1. Trimming removed 5 bases from V and 2 bases from J; junction bases left unmatched: 7. CDR1 is SGHAT and CDR2 is FQNNGV in the germline V gene. The CDR3 totals 15 residues. CDR3 DNA: TGTGCCAGCAGCCCCGGGACAGGGATCCCCTACGAGCAGTACTTC. Amino acids: CASSPGTGIPYEQYF.

This chain uses TRBV7-2 with TRBJ2-1; 13 nucleotides align to TRBD2. Germline values: CDR1 SGHTA, CDR2 FQGNSA. Trimming cost V 5 bases and J 6 bases; bases outside gene matches: 7. This CDR3 region has 16 residues. CDR3 region: CASSGGTSGAANEQFF. CDR3 in DNA: TGTGCCAGCAGCGGGGGGACTAGCGGGGCCGCCAATGAGCAGTTCTTC. Supplemented by reference TRBV7-2 and TRBJ2-1, the full variable domain reads GAGVSQSPSNKVTEKGKDVELRCDPISGHTALYWYRQSLGQGLEFLIYFQGNSAPDKSGLPSDRFSAERTGGSVSTLTIQRTQQEDSAVYLCASSGGTSGAANEQFFGPGTRLTVL.

CDR3 sequence reads: CASSLWTGRSYNEQFF. As DNA, the CDR3 is TGTGCCAGCAGCTTATGGACAGGACGCTCCTACAATGAGCAGTTCTTC. The V and J genes are TRBV7-9 and TRBJ2-1; 7 bases line up with TRBD1. After removal of 2 bases from V and 0 bases from J, the junction contained 4 bases not matched to a gene. Germline assignment: CDR1 SEHNR and CDR2 FQNEAQ (reference sequence). The CDR3 loop spans 16 amino acids.

The CDR3 sequence is CASSPPRQGWMNTEAFF. The CDR3 DNA sequence: TGTGCCAGCTCACCACCTCGACAGGGGTGGATGAACACTGAAGCTTTCTTT. The V gene is TRBV18, the J gene TRBJ1-1; 8 positions agree with TRBD1. Germline lookup yields CDR1 KGHSH and CDR2 LQKENI. The V gene end was trimmed by 0 bases and the J gene end by 0 bases; junction bases not matched to a gene: 6. CDR3 length equals 17 residues. The entire variable domain, with the rest obtained from reference TRBV18 and TRBJ1-1, is as follows: NAGVMQNPRHLVRRRGQEARLRCSPMKGHSHVYWYRQLPEEGLKFMVYLQKENIIDESGMPKERFSAEFPKEGPSILRIQQVVRGDSAAYFCASSPPRQGWMNTEAFFGQGTRLTVV.

The chain recombines TRBV18 with TRBJ1-2; D might be TRBD1 (6 bases). CDR3 length equals 14 residues. CDR1 KGHSH and CDR2 LQKENI come from the germline V gene. Trimming shortened V by 0 bases and J by 8 bases, and 13 bases separated the two germline ends. The CDR3 protein is CASSPPGGRRGYTF. Written as DNA, the CDR3 is TGTGCCAGCTCACCACCGGGGGGGCGAAGGGGCTACACCTTC.

This clone was observed once. The chain recombines TRBV7-9 with TRBJ2-2; D ambiguous. The CDR3 is 17 residues long. The V gene's germline CDR1 is SEHNR and CDR2 FQNEAQ (reference sequence). With 5 bases removed from V and 1 base from J, the gap between germline ends came to 17 bases. The CDR3 bases are TGTGCCAGCAGCCTTCCCCGGCTACAGAAGAACACCGGGGAGCTGTTTTTT. Encoded protein: CASSLPRLQKNTGELFF.

This chain links TRBV10-3 with TRBJ2-7, with D perhaps given as TRBD1 or TRBD2 (5 bases each). Germline V CDR1 and CDR2: ENHRY, SYGVKD. The CDR3 length is 16 residues. The V and J ends lost 0 bases and 3 bases respectively, with 15 bases between them. CDR3 sequence reads: CAISESIGAGSYEQYF. The CDR3 nucleotides are TGTGCCATCAGTGAGTCGATCGGGGCTGGGAGCTACGAGCAGTACTTC.

V and J are TRBV18 and TRBJ2-7; D gene unclear. Germline CDR1 reads KGHSH; CDR2 reads LQKENI. Trimming removed 3 bases at V and 5 bases at J, with 8 bases between. The CDR3 contains 12 residues. Written as DNA, the CDR3 is TGTGCCAGCTCACCCCTAGGAGACGAGCAGTACTTC. Translated, it gives CASSPLGDEQYF.

This clone was seen more than once but under ten times. This chain joins TRBV3-1 (or the pseudogene TRBV3-2) and TRBJ1-2; tentative D call: TRBD1 (5 bases). The CDR3 is 14 amino acids. Trimming cost V 0 bases and J 3 bases, with 8 bases left between them. Germline CDR1 is LGHDT and CDR2 is YNNKEL (reference sequence). This CDR3 is CASSQEGGYYGYTF. CDR3 nucleotide sequence: TGTGCCAGCAGCCAAGAGGGGGGGTACTATGGCTACACCTTC.

The V and J genes are TRBV7-3 and TRBJ1-2; D unresolved. CDR3 size: 13 residues. Per germline, CDR1 SGHTA and CDR2 FQGTGA. V was pared by 0 bases and J by 3 bases, with 5 bases between. DNA for the CDR3: TGTGCCAGCAGCTTAACGGGGTACTATGGCTACACCTTC. This codes for CASSLTGYYGYTF. The variable domain in full, with the rest retrieved from reference TRBV7-3 and TRBJ1-2, is GAGVSQTPSNKVTEKGKYVELRCDPISGHTALYWYRQSLGQGPEFLIYFQGTGAADDSGLPNDRFFAVRPEGSVSTLKIQRTERGDSAVYLCASSLTGYYGYTFGSGTRLTVV.

The CDR3 sequence is CASSLPGGEKLFF. In nucleotides, the CDR3 is TGCGCCAGCAGCTTGCCGGGGGGAGAAAAACTGTTTTTT. This rearrangement joins TRBV5-1 to TRBJ1-4; D is perhaps TRBD1 (5 bases). Trimming left V 1 base short and J 8 bases short, with 9 bases between. There are 13 residues in the CDR3. Germline lookup yields CDR1 SGHRS and CDR2 YFSETQ.